Listed here are 16 T cell receptor beta chains from one sample, sequenced in a study of blood T cell dynamics during melanoma immunotherapy. Time point given: pre-treatment baseline. The method was immunoSEQ multiplex PCR; TCRdb's version includes in-frame clones alone and lacks a portion of them. This table has some 14,000 clones, approximately 84% appearing once. The starting material was blood, obtained from a patient treated with checkpoint blockade. These receptors all stem from a human donor with melanoma.

This rearrangement joins TRBV6-5 to TRBJ1-2; 10 bases align to TRBD1. The CDR3 covers 14 residues. Trimming took 6 bases from V and 7 from J; bases not matched to a gene: 8. The germline V gene encodes CDR1 MNHEY and CDR2 SVGAGI. CDR3 region: CASSKRQGAGGYTF. For the CDR3, the DNA is TGTGCCAGCAGCAAGAGACAGGGGGCAGGTGGCTACACCTTC.

This sequence joins TRBV19 and TRBJ1-1; D is perhaps TRBD1 (5 bases). Germline lookup yields CDR1 LNHDA and CDR2 SQIVND (reference sequence). V was trimmed by 5 bases and J by 4 bases, leaving 17 bases between them. The CDR3 is 15 amino acids. CDR3 sequence: CASSHRTGGGTEAFF. CDR3 sequence (DNA): TGTGCCAGTAGTCACAGGACCGGGGGGGGCACTGAAGCTTTCTTT.

V usage is TRBV19 and J usage is TRBJ2-3; the match to TRBD2 covers 13 bases. Germline V gives CDR1 LNHDA, CDR2 SQIVND (reference sequence). Trimming removed 4 bases from V and 4 bases from J; junction bases left unmatched: 8. The CDR3 totals 17 residues. Here the CDR3 DNA reads TGTGCCAGTAGTACCCAACTAGCGGGGGGGCGCGCAGATACGCAGTATTTT. Protein sequence: CASSTQLAGGRADTQYF. The variable domain in full, completed from reference TRBV19 and TRBJ2-3, reads DGGITQSPKYLFRKEGQNVTLSCEQNLNHDAMYWYRQDPGQGLRLIYYSQIVNDFQKGDIAEGYSVSREKKESFPLTVTSAQKNPTAFYLCASSTQLAGGRADTQYFGPGTRLTVL.

This clone appeared once. The V call is TRBV7-2, the J call TRBJ2-1, with D possibly TRBD2 on 6 matching bases. V was pared by 2 bases and J by 10 bases, with 18 bases between. The length of the CDR3 is 15 residues. Germline V gives CDR1 SGHTA, CDR2 FQGNSA. CDR3 protein: CASSLSRVEGGEQFF. The CDR3 region has the DNA TGTGCCAGCAGCTTAAGTAGGGTTGAGGGAGGCGAGCAGTTCTTC.

This clone was detected once. This chain links TRBV6-1 with TRBJ2-6, with D possibly TRBD1 on 5 matching bases. CDR1 MNHNS and CDR2 SASEGT come from the germline V gene. Between the trimmed V and J ends, which lost 7 bases and 0 bases, there was a span of 10 bases. The CDR3 runs to 15 residues. The CDR3 DNA reads TGTGCCAGCACGACAGAGCCCTCTGGGGCCAACGTCCTGACTTTC. Translation: CASTTEPSGANVLTF.

V is TRBV7-2 and J is TRBJ1-4; TRBD1 aligns across 10 bases. The V gene end was trimmed by 2 bases and the J gene end by 6 bases; junction bases not matched to a gene: 3. Germline lookup yields CDR1 SGHTA and CDR2 FQGNSA. The CDR3 is 15 residues long. In DNA form, the CDR3 reads TGTGCCAGCAGCTTAATGACAGGGGGCGATGAAAAACTGTTTTTT. Its translation: CASSLMTGGDEKLFF.

This chain connects TRBV19 to TRBJ2-1; 14 nucleotides align to TRBD2. V lost 4 bases, J lost 4 bases, and 6 bases stayed unmatched. Germline lookup yields CDR1 LNHDA and CDR2 SQIVND (reference sequence). The CDR3 has 17 amino acids. The CDR3 reads CASSTIRLAGGYNEQFF. The CDR3 bases are TGTGCCAGTAGTACAATTCGACTAGCGGGGGGGTACAATGAGCAGTTCTTC.

The chain joins TRBV27 to TRBJ1-4; TRBD1 aligns across 8 bases. CDR3 size: 14 residues. CDR1 is MNHEY, CDR2 SMNVEV, per germline (reference sequence). V lost 5 bases, J lost 5 bases, and 4 bases stayed unmatched. CDR3 nucleotides: TGTGCCAGCAGTAGGACAGGGCTCAATGAAAAACTGTTTTTT. It codes for CASSRTGLNEKLFF. The full variable domain, rest sourced from reference TRBV27 and TRBJ1-4, is EAQVTQNPRYLITVTGKKLTVTCSQNMNHEYMSWYRQDPGLGLRQIYYSMNVEVTDKGDVPEGYKVSRKEKRNFPLILESPSPNQTSLYFCASSRTGLNEKLFFGSGTQLSVL.

V usage is TRBV5-6 and J usage is TRBJ2-1; D call uncertain. The CDR3 runs 12 residues. Germline V gene data show CDR1 as SGHDT and CDR2 as YYEEEE. The ends were cut back, 0 bases at V and 5 bases at J, with 3 bases in the middle. The CDR3 protein is CASSLADNEQFF. The CDR3, as DNA: TGTGCCAGCAGCTTGGCAGACAATGAGCAGTTCTTC.

This clone was found once. The V gene is TRBV7-2, the J gene TRBJ2-5; 13 positions match TRBD2. The germline V gene encodes CDR1 SGHTA and CDR2 FQGNSA. The CDR3 consists of 18 residues. Trimming removed 4 bases from V and 2 bases from J; junction bases left unmatched: 10. This chain's CDR3 is CASSSRTSGGVLQETQYF. DNA for the CDR3: TGTGCCAGCAGCTCGAGGACTAGCGGGGGTGTACTTCAAGAGACCCAGTACTTC.

The V gene is TRBV7-2, the J gene TRBJ1-6; 9 nucleotides align to TRBD1. This CDR3 contains 15 residues. Germline-derived CDR1 and CDR2 are SGHTA and FQGNSA. After removal of 5 bases from V and 10 bases from J, the junction contained 9 bases not matched to a gene. The CDR3 DNA reads as TGTGCCAGCAGCGCCCCGACAGGGGGTTCCTCACCCCTCCACTTT. Its translation is CASSAPTGGSSPLHF. Full variable domain (remainder filled in from reference TRBV7-2 and TRBJ1-6): GAGVSQSPSNKVTEKGKDVELRCDPISGHTALYWYRQSLGQGLEFLIYFQGNSAPDKSGLPSDRFSAERTGGSVSTLTIQRTQQEDSAVYLCASSAPTGGSSPLHFGNGTRLTVT.

The rearrangement joins TRBV20-1 to TRBJ1-4; D ambiguous. Germline V CDR1 and CDR2: DFQATT, SNEGSKA (reference sequence). V was shortened by 6 bases and J by 10 bases, with 12 bases between the two germline ends. CDR3 size: 11 residues. CDR3 DNA sequence: TGCAGTGCCCCTCTCGGCGGAAAACTGTTTTTT. Its translation: CSAPLGGKLFF.

The V call is TRBV6-6, the J call TRBJ1-1; no clear D. The V gene lost 2 bases and the J gene lost 5 bases, with 0 bases spanning the gap. The V gene's germline CDR1 is MNHNY and CDR2 SVGAGI (reference sequence). The CDR3 consists of 10 residues. The CDR3 spells CASSYTEAFF. Written as DNA, the CDR3 is TGTGCCAGCAGTTACACTGAAGCTTTCTTT.

V and J are TRBV7-9 and TRBJ1-1; maybe TRBD1 (6 bases). The CDR3 runs to 14 residues. The germline V gene has CDR1 SEHNR and CDR2 FQNEAQ (reference sequence). V lost 5 bases, J lost 7 bases, and 17 bases lay in between. This CDR3 is CASSRADSRNEAFF. DNA of the CDR3: TGTGCCAGCAGCCGTGCGGACAGCCGAAATGAAGCTTTCTTT.

The V and J genes are TRBV10-1 and TRBJ2-2; the D is unclear. Trimming removed 0 bases at V and 4 bases at J, with 12 bases between. Germline V gene data show CDR1 as WNHNN and CDR2 as SYGVQD (reference sequence). The CDR3 extends over 16 amino acids. The DNA of the CDR3 is TGCGCCAGCAGTGAGTCATGGCAGGAGAGCACCGGGGAGCTGTTTTTT. It specifies CASSESWQESTGELFF.

The chain is built from TRBV2 and TRBJ2-4, with TRBD2 matching 11 bases. CDR1 SNHLY and CDR2 FYNNEI come from the germline V gene. The CDR3 runs to 18 residues. V lost 7 bases and J lost 0; bases outside the gene matches: 11. The CDR3 bases are TGTGCCAGCACCGCGGGTAGCGGGGGGGCCTTAGCCAAAAACATTCAGTACTTC. Its protein product is CASTAGSGGALAKNIQYF.